What follows are 9 T cell receptor beta chains derived from one specimen sequenced in a study of blood T cell repertoires in COVID-19. The assay was immunoSEQ multiplex PCR, and TCRdb's table has in-frame clones only and misses some. The sample has about 190,000 clones; 85% to 90% are singletons. The specimen sequenced was peripheral blood. Receptor source: a woman in her twenties or thirties with active or convalescent COVID-19.

The rearrangement joins TRBV24-1 to TRBJ2-1, with 7 bases aligning to TRBD1. The CDR3 is made up of 17 amino acids. Germline V gives CDR1 KGHDR, CDR2 SFDVKD. Trimming at V came to 4 bases and at J to 2 bases, leaving 10 bases not matched to a gene. CDR3 DNA: TGTGCCACCAGTGAGCCTCGGAAAGGGGGCGCCTACAATGAGCAGTTCTTC. Translated: CATSEPRKGGAYNEQFF.

This chain links TRBV9 with TRBJ1-1, with 7 bases identical to TRBD1. CDR3 length: 15 residues. V dropped 3 bases and J dropped 4; count of bases not matched to a gene: 9. CDR1 and CDR2 (germline): SGDLS, YYNGEE. CDR3 nucleotides: TGTGCCAGCAGCGCCAGGGGGGAAACGGGCACTGAAGCTTTCTTT. The encoded protein is CASSARGETGTEAFF.

This rearrangement joins TRBV6-5 to TRBJ2-1; D remains unclear. V was pared by 4 bases and J by 5 bases, with 15 bases between. Germline V gene data show CDR1 as MNHEY and CDR2 as SVGAGI. This CDR3 spans 15 amino acids. The CDR3 reads CASSSLVVAHNEQFF. CDR3 nucleotides: TGTGCCAGCAGTTCCTTAGTTGTCGCCCACAATGAGCAGTTCTTC.

The rearrangement uses TRBV14 and TRBJ2-5, with TRBD2 as a possible D gene (8 bases). CDR1 and CDR2 from the germline V gene are SGHDN and FVKESK. This CDR3 has 16 residues. Trimming shortened V by 4 bases and J by 5 bases, and 20 bases separated the two germline ends. The CDR3 DNA follows: TGTGCCAGCAGCCTCGGACTAGCCCCAGGGGGGGAGACCCAGTACTTC. It encodes CASSLGLAPGGETQYF.

This CDR3 reads CASSPGTGGRDTQYF. The CDR3, as DNA: TGTGCCAGCAGCCCCGGGACAGGGGGCAGAGATACGCAGTATTTT. This chain uses TRBV7-2 with TRBJ2-3, with 12 bases aligning to TRBD1. The V gene's germline CDR1 is SGHTA and CDR2 FQGNSA. The junction had 5 bases not matched to a gene; V was cut back by 5 bases and J by 5 bases. There are 15 residues in the CDR3. Full variable domain (outside the CDR3, taken from reference TRBV7-2 and TRBJ2-3): GAGVSQSPSNKVTEKGKDVELRCDPISGHTALYWYRQSLGQGLEFLIYFQGNSAPDKSGLPSDRFSAERTGGSVSTLTIQRTQQEDSAVYLCASSPGTGGRDTQYFGPGTRLTVL.

V usage is TRBV6-5 and J usage is TRBJ2-7, with D possibly matching TRBD2 (7 bases). The V end was cut by 5 bases, the J end by 4 bases, with 15 bases between. Germline V gene lookup returns CDR1 MNHEY and CDR2 SVGAGI. This CDR3 contains 14 residues. The CDR3 DNA sequence: TGTGCCAGCAGTCCGGGCGGGGGCCTGTACGAGCAGTACTTC. Encoded protein: CASSPGGGLYEQYF.

The V call is TRBV6-5, the J call TRBJ2-1; no definite D call. Germline V lookup: CDR1 MNHEY, CDR2 SVGAGI. V shed 6 bases and J shed 2 bases, with 8 bases lying between them. This CDR3 has 13 amino acids. CDR3 in DNA: TGTGCCAGCAGGGAGTCGCCCTACAATGAGCAGTTCTTC. Translation gives CASRESPYNEQFF.

The chain employs TRBV24-1 and TRBJ1-2, with D possibly matching TRBD1 (6 bases). This CDR3 is 12 amino acids long. V lost 6 bases to trimming and J lost 5 bases, with 9 bases between them. The germline CDR1 and CDR2 sequences are KGHDR and SFDVKD. CDR3: CATSQQGYGYTF. The CDR3 bases are TGTGCCACCAGTCAGCAGGGGTATGGCTACACCTTC.

This clone was found once. The CDR3 nucleotides are TGTGCCAGCAGCGACAGGGGCACCGGGGAGCTGTTTTTT. Amino acids: CASSDRGTGELFF. The chain employs TRBV6-4 and TRBJ2-2, with TRBD1 identical over 8 bases. The germline CDR1 and CDR2 sequences are MRHNA and SNTAGT. This CDR3 is built from 13 residues. Unmatched junction bases numbered 1, after V lost 6 bases and J lost 4 bases.